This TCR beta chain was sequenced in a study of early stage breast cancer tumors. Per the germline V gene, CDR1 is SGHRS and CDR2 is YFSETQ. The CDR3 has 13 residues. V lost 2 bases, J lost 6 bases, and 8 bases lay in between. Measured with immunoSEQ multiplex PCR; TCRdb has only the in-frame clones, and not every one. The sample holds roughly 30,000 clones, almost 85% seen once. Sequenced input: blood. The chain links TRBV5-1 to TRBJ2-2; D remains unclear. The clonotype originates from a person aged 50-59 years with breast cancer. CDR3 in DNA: TGCGCCAGCAGCTTTGCCGGGCCCGGGGAGCTGTTTTTT. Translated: CASSFAGPGELFF. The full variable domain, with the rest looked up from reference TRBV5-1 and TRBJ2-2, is KAGVTQTPRYLIKTRGQQVTLSCSPISGHRSVSWYQQTPGQGLQFLFEYFSETQRNKGNFPGRFSGRQFSNSRSEMNVSTLELGDSALYLCASSFAGPGELFFGEGSRLTVL.